These T cell receptor beta chains were read from a single sample in a study of T cells in Graves' hyperthyroidism and ophthalmopathy. TCRdb itself ran the multiplex PCR reads through MiXCR, one entry per CDR3 protein. The data hold a few hundred thousand distinct CDR3 sequences, with 35% to 55% observed a single time. The sequencing sample was made of peripheral blood or thyroid tissue (not recorded which). The origin of the receptors is a young woman with Graves' hyperthyroidism. Both conserved end residues are part of each CDR3. D genes are given only for firm matches. Clone size is stated in some rows and not others, as once, few, many or a class when expanded.

>TRBV7-2|-|-|TRBJ1-2
TGTGCCAGCAGCTTAGAAGCAGGAGGTGGCTACACCTTC
CASSLEAGGGYTF
>TRBV3-1|-|many|TRBJ1-2
TGTGCCAGCAGCCAACATACCCCCTCTAACTATGGCTACACCTTC
CASSQHTPSNYGYTF
>TRBV7-9|TRBD2|many|TRBJ2-7
TGTGCCAGCAGCTTTTCCCCTAAGATGCGGGAGGGCCCGGACGAGCAGTACTTC
CASSFSPKMREGPDEQYF
>TRBV18|-|many|TRBJ2-7
TGTGCCAGCTCACCAAAAGCAGGGACCTACGAGCAGTACTTC
CASSPKAGTYEQYF
>TRBV29-1|-|many|TRBJ1-3
TGCAGCCTCATGGGGGGGGTCAGCTCTGGAAACACCATATATTTT
CSLMGGVSSGNTIYF
>TRBV12-3/TRBV12-4|-|-|TRBJ2-5
TGTGCCAGCGGGTCCTACGAGCAGTACGAAGAGACCCAGTACTTC
CASGSYEQYEETQYF
>TRBV20-1|-|many|TRBJ1-5
TGCAGTGCTGGGGTTGCAGGGAGAGACAATCAGCCCCAGCATTTT
CSAGVAGRDNQPQHF
>TRBV10-3|-|many|TRBJ2-2
TGTGCCATCAGTCCCAGCGGTAGAAGCGCCACCGGGGAGCTGTTTTTT
CAISPSGRSATGELFF
>TRBV24-1|-|once|TRBJ1-3
TGTGCCACCAGCGTTGGAGAGCTTCCCTCTGGAAACACCATATATTTT
CATSVGELPSGNTIYF
>TRBV2|-|many|TRBJ2-1
TGTGCCAGCAATGATATCGGGGGAGCAACCTACAATGAGCAGTTCTTC
CASNDIGGATYNEQFF
>TRBV20-1|-|-|TRBJ1-3
TGCAGTGCTGGAGGCAGCCGAAACACCATATATTTT
CSAGGSRNTIYF
>TRBV18|-|many|TRBJ1-5
TGTGCCAGCTCAGGGGTCAGCAATCAGCCCCAGCATTTT
CASSGVSNQPQHF
>TRBV29-1|TRBD2|-|TRBJ2-7
TGCAGCGTTCACCTGGGACTAGCGGAGTCCCATTACGAGCAGTACTTC
CSVHLGLAESHYEQYF
>TRBV7-9|-|-|TRBJ2-5
TGTGCCAGCAGCTCGGGCGGTTGGAATACCCAGTACTTC
CASSSGGWNTQYF
>TRBV20-1|-|-|TRBJ2-7
TGCAGTGCTAGGTCGACTAGACAGGAGCAGTACTTC
CSARSTRQEQYF
>TRBV4-1|-|many|TRBJ2-7
TGCGCCAGCAGCCAAGGAGGAGGTACCGAGCAGTACTTC
CASSQGGGTEQYF
>TRBV6-4|TRBD2|-|TRBJ2-5
TGTGCCAGCAGTGAAGGTAGCGGGAGGGAGACCCAGTACTTC
CASSEGSGRETQYF
>TRBV2|-|few|TRBJ2-7
TGTGCCAGCAGTGAACAGGGAGACGAGCAGTACTTC
CASSEQGDEQYF
>TRBV27|-|-|TRBJ2-7
TGTGCCAGCAGTTTAAGACCATACAATGAGCAGTACTTC
CASSLRPYNEQYF
>TRBV10-3|-|-|TRBJ2-7
TGTGCCATCAGTGAGTTGCGGGAAGACTACGAGCAGTACTTC
CAISELREDYEQYF
>TRBV20-1|-|-|TRBJ1-5
TGCAGTGCTATATGGCGGGAGGGTAGCAATCAGCCCCAGCATTTT
CSAIWREGSNQPQHF
>TRBV25-1|TRBD1|-|TRBJ2-7
TGTGCCTGGGGACAGAAAAGCTCCTACGAGCAGTACTTC
CAWGQKSSYEQYF
>TRBV7-3|-|many|TRBJ2-5
TGTGCCAGCAGCCGCAGTGGCGGGACCCAGTACTTC
CASSRSGGTQYF
>TRBV29-1|-|-|TRBJ1-4
TGCAGCGTTGAAAAACTGTTTTTT
CSVEKLFF
>TRBV7-3|-|-|TRBJ1-5
TGTGCCAGCAGCGTAACCCTTTGGGATGAGCAGCCCCAGCATTTT
CASSVTLWDEQPQHF
>TRBV20-1|-|-|TRBJ1-2
TGCAGTGCTAGTACGGGGCTCTTAGGCTATGGTCACACCTTC
CSASTGLLGYGHTF
>TRBV24-1|-|-|TRBJ2-5
TGTGCCACCAGTGAGATAGGAGGGGACGAGACCCAGTACTTC
CATSEIGGDETQYF
>TRBV7-9|-|-|TRBJ2-3
TGTGCCAGCAGCAAAGCCGCGCTCACAGATACGCAGTATTTT
CASSKAALTDTQYF
>TRBV6-5|-|-|TRBJ1-2
TGTGCCAGCAGTTACTCGAGGGGGGTTAATGGCTACACCTTC
CASSYSRGVNGYTF
>TRBV5-1|TRBD1|-|TRBJ1-6
TGCGCCAGCAGCTTAGACAGGGGAGATTCACCCCTCCACTTT
CASSLDRGDSPLHF
>TRBV4-1|-|many|TRBJ1-3
TGCGCCAGCAGCCCCCGCACCCTTCCTGGAAACACCATATATTTT
CASSPRTLPGNTIYF
>TRBV6-2/TRBV6-3|-|few|TRBJ2-2
TGTGCCAGCAGTTGGGTCGGGGAGCTGTTTTTT
CASSWVGELFF
>TRBV5-1|-|-|TRBJ2-5
TGCGCCAGCAACTCGTTCGGGTCGAACACTGAGACCCAGTACTTC
CASNSFGSNTETQYF
>TRBV20-1|TRBD1|many|TRBJ2-7
TGCAGTGCTAAACGGGGGACAGGGTTCTACGAGCAGTACTTC
CSAKRGTGFYEQYF
>TRBV9|TRBD2|-|TRBJ2-6
TGTGCCAGCAGCGTAGACCCCCAGAGCGGGGCCTACGTCCTGACTTTC
CASSVDPQSGAYVLTF
>TRBV13|-|many|TRBJ2-5
TGTGCCAGCTGTGTAAGGGAACAAGAGACCCAGTACTTC
CASCVREQETQYF
>TRBV7-8|-|-|TRBJ2-3
TGTGCCAGCAGCTCCTCCCCGTTCACAGATACGCAGTATTTT
CASSSSPFTDTQYF
>TRBV29-1|TRBD2|-|TRBJ2-2
TGCAGCGTTTTCGGGTGGGCTAGCGGGAGGAACACCGGGGAGCTGTTTTTT
CSVFGWASGRNTGELFF
>TRBV5-1|TRBD2|-|TRBJ2-2
TGCGCCAGCAGTTTGGACGGGAGGAACACCGAGGAGCTGTTTTTT
CASSLDGRNTEELFF
>TRBV7-2|-|-|TRBJ1-1
TGTGCCAGCAGCATGTTTTGGAACACTGAAGCTTTCTTT
CASSMFWNTEAFF
>TRBV20-1|TRBD1|-|TRBJ2-7
TGCAGTGCTTCCGGGACAGAGGCCTACGAGCAGTACTTC
CSASGTEAYEQYF
>TRBV4-1|-|many|TRBJ2-7
TGCGCCAGCAGCCCTACAGGACAAAACACAGGGAACGAGCAGTACTTC
CASSPTGQNTGNEQYF
>TRBV7-9|TRBD2|-|TRBJ2-7
TGTGCCAGCAGCTTGGTAGCGGGAGGTGCAGGGCAGTACTTC
CASSLVAGGAGQYF
>TRBV6-1|TRBD2|many|TRBJ2-7
TGTGCCAGCATGCCTTTTCGGGAGGGCCGGTACGAGCAGTACTTC
CASMPFREGRYEQYF
>TRBV15|-|-|TRBJ1-1
TGTGCCACCAGCATCAGGGACACCGGGGATAGGGGCACTGAAGCTTTCTTT
CATSIRDTGDRGTEAFF
>TRBV5-6|-|many|TRBJ1-2
TGTGCCAGCAGCTTGGAGGGGCCTGGCTACACCTTC
CASSLEGPGYTF
>TRBV2|TRBD2|few|TRBJ2-5
TGTGCCAGCAGTTCTACCGGACTAGCGGGAGTACTGTTCTTC
CASSSTGLAGVLFF
>TRBV10-3|-|-|TRBJ1-2
TGTGCCATCAGTTCTCAGGGGCAAGACGCATATGGCTACACCTTC
CAISSQGQDAYGYTF
>TRBV18|-|many|TRBJ1-2
TGTGCCAGCTCACCAGATGGGGAAGTGGATGGCTACACCTTC
CASSPDGEVDGYTF
>TRBV29-1|-|-|TRBJ2-5
TGCAGCGTTGAGGTTGTCGAGACCCAGTACTTC
CSVEVVETQYF
>TRBV4-1|-|-|TRBJ2-5
TGCGCCAGCAGCCGAGACGGGGGGCTTCAAGAGACCCAGTACTTC
CASSRDGGLQETQYF
>TRBV7-9|TRBD1|once|TRBJ1-1
TGTGCCACGGGGGGACAGACGGCTTTCTTT
CATGGQTAFF